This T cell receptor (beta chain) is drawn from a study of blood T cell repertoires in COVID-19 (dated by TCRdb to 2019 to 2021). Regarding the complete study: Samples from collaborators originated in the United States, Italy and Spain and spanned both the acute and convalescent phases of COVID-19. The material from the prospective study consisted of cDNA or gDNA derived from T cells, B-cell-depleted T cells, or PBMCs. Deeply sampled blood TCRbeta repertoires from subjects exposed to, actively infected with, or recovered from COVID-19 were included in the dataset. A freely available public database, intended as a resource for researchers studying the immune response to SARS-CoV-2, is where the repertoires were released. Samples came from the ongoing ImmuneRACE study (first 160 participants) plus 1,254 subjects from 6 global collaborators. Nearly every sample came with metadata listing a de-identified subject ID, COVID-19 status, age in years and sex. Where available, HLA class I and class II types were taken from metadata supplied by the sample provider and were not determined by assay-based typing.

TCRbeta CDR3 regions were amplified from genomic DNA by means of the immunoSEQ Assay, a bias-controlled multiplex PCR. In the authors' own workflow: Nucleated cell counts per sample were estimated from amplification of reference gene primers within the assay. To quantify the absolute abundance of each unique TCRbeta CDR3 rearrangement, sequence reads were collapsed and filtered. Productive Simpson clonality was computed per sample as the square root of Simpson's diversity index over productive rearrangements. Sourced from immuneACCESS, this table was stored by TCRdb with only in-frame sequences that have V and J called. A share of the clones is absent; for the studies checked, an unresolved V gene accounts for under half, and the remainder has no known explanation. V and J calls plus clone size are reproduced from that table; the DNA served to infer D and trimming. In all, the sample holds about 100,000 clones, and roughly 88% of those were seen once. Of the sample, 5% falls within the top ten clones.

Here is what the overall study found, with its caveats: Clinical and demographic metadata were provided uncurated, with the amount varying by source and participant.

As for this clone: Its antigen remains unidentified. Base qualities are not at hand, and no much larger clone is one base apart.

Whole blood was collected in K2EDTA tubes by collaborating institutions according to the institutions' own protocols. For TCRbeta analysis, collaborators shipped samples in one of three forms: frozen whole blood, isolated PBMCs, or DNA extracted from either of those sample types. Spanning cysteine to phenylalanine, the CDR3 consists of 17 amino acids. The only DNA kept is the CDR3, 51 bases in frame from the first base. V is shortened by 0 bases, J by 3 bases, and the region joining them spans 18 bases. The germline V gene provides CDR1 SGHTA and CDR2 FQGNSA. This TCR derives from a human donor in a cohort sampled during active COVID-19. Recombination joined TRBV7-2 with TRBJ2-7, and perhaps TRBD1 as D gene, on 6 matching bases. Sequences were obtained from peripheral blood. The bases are TGTGCCAGCAGCTTAGCTACAGGGCACCTTACTAGCTACGAGCAGTACTTC. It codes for CASSLATGHLTSYEQYF.